This passage covers 27 T cell receptor beta chains from one sample sequenced in a study of Tregs in tolerant kidney transplant recipients. Recipients received nonmyeloablative bone marrow transplants from related graft donors, with transient mixed chimerism. Profiled with immunoSEQ multiplex PCR; TCRdb holds only in-frame clones, not every one. The repertoire holds tens of thousands of clones, 91% seen once, with about 1.6% in the top ten. This sample comprised CD4+ T cells from blood (PBMCs), obtained 24 months after the transplant. The receptor source for this set is a human patient who received a combined kidney and bone marrow transplant. Some T cells may have originated in the graft donor.

This clone was observed once. This rearrangement joins TRBV4-3 to TRBJ2-3, with 7 bases aligning to TRBD2. The CDR3 length is 18 residues. Germline trimming cut 3 bases from V and 0 bases from J; bases unmatched to any gene: 12. Germline-derived CDR1 and CDR2 are LGHNA and YSLEER. The CDR3 is CASSQGGGGSGSTDTQYF. CDR3 bases: TGCGCCAGCAGCCAGGGAGGTGGCGGGAGTGGGAGCACAGATACGCAGTATTTT.

V and J are TRBV18 and TRBJ2-6; TRBD1 matches at 8 bases. This CDR3 is 17 amino acids long. V was clipped by 3 bases and J by 0 bases; unmatched bases: 4. Germline V gene data show CDR1 as KGHSH and CDR2 as LQKENI. The CDR3 loop reads CASSPRTGNSGANVLTF. The CDR3 region has the DNA TGTGCCAGCTCACCGAGGACAGGGAACTCTGGGGCCAACGTCCTGACTTTC.

J is TRBJ1-1 and V is TRBV11-1; D is possibly TRBD1 (5 bases). The CDR3 is 15 amino acids. Germline values: CDR1 SGHAT, CDR2 FQDESV (reference sequence). V was trimmed by 1 base and J by 0 bases, leaving 9 bases between them. CDR3 bases: TGTGCCAGCAGCTTAGGACAGAAGATGAACACTGAAGCTTTCTTT. This sequence encodes CASSLGQKMNTEAFF.

The V call is TRBV9, the J call TRBJ2-3; TRBD2 matches at 7 bases. The V gene's germline CDR1 is SGDLS and CDR2 YYNGEE. The CDR3 runs 16 residues. The ends lost 2 bases at V and 2 bases at J; junction bases unmatched: 8. CDR3: CASSVTPGLPTDTQYF. DNA for the CDR3: TGTGCCAGCAGCGTGACCCCGGGACTACCCACAGATACGCAGTATTTT.

The V gene is TRBV10-3, the J gene TRBJ2-7; 8 bases are shared with TRBD2. This CDR3 has 14 residues. The trim removed 2 bases at V and 5 bases at J, leaving 5 bases unmatched. The germline V gene encodes CDR1 ENHRY and CDR2 SYGVKD. CDR3 loop: CAISEELAGDEQYF. The CDR3 DNA is TGTGCCATCAGTGAGGAGCTAGCGGGTGACGAGCAGTACTTC.

The chain joins TRBV9 to TRBJ2-5; D might be TRBD1 (6 bases). CDR3 length: 16 residues. Germline-derived CDR1 and CDR2 are SGDLS and YYNGEE. Trimming took off 3 bases at V and 3 bases at J, with 18 bases between the two ends. The CDR3 is CASSGGRQVKKETQYF. CDR3 in DNA: TGTGCCAGCAGCGGGGGCAGACAGGTAAAAAAAGAGACCCAGTACTTC.

This chain uses TRBV4-3 with TRBJ2-5; 7 bases are a match to TRBD1. Germline loops: CDR1 LGHNA, CDR2 YSLEER. V dropped 0 bases and J dropped 1; count of bases not matched to a gene: 5. The CDR3 contains 16 residues. CDR3 DNA sequence: TGCGCCAGCAGCCAAGATCAGACAGGGCTCCAAGAGACCCAGTACTTC. Protein product: CASSQDQTGLQETQYF.

This clone was seen just once. This chain uses TRBV6-4 with TRBJ2-1; a possible D gene is TRBD2 (6 bases). Trimming took off 4 bases at V and 0 bases at J, with 22 bases between the two ends. The CDR3 is 19 amino acids. Germline V gene lookup returns CDR1 MRHNA and CDR2 SNTAGT. CDR3 sequence (DNA): TGTGCCAGCAGTGGGGGAAAAGGGGTGGGAGGACCCTCCTACAATGAGCAGTTCTTC. It yields the protein CASSGGKGVGGPSYNEQFF.

As regards this clone: At one of its ends the junction is not consistent with the germline gene, which may arise from a read error. The sample holds other DNA sequences that translate to the same CDR3. The CDR3 reads CASSVNVGRGLYEQYF. The CDR3 DNA reads TGTGCTAGCAGCGTAAATGTAGGAAGGGGGCTCTACGAGCAGTACTTC. The rearrangement joins TRBV9 to TRBJ2-7; TRBD1 matches 7 bases. Per the germline V gene, CDR1 is SGDLS and CDR2 is YYNGEE. This CDR3 is 16 amino acids long.

The CDR3 region has the DNA TGCGCCTCACGGGGCTATGACAGGGGGCCGAACACTGAAGCTTTCTTT. Protein: CASRGYDRGPNTEAFF. This rearrangement joins TRBV5-1 to TRBJ1-1; TRBD1 matches at 10 bases. V shed 10 bases, J shed 1 base, and the junction held 13 bases outside the gene matches. The CDR3 has 16 residues. The germline CDR1 and CDR2 sequences are SGHRS and YFSETQ. Drawing the rest from reference TRBV5-1 and TRBJ1-1, the complete variable domain is KAGVTQTPRYLIKTRGQQVTLSCSPISGHRSVSWYQQTPGQGLQFLFEYFSETQRNKGNFPGRFSGRQFSNSRSEMNVSTLELGDSALYLCASRGYDRGPNTEAFFGQGTRLTVV.

The CDR3 here is CSGAEGDSPKFF. As DNA, the CDR3 is TGCAGCGGCGCGGAGGGGGACAGTCCTAAGTTCTTC. This sequence joins TRBV29-1 and TRBJ2-1, with D perhaps matching TRBD1 (7 bases). Germline-derived CDR1 and CDR2 are SQVTM and ANQGSEA. The CDR3 loop spans 12 amino acids. The V and J ends lost 7 bases and 14 bases respectively, with 21 bases between them.

The chain links TRBV19 to TRBJ1-1; D is undetermined. CDR1 and CDR2 (germline): LNHDA, SQIVND (reference sequence). The length of the CDR3 is 16 residues. Trimming took off 4 bases at V and 3 bases at J, with 18 bases between the two ends. Here the CDR3 reads CASSTSVTGNDTEAFF. As DNA, the CDR3 is TGTGCCAGTAGTACAAGCGTTACCGGGAATGACACTGAAGCTTTCTTT.

The chain recombines TRBV5-6 with TRBJ1-5; the D is unclear. The CDR3 consists of 13 residues. Germline V gives CDR1 SGHDT, CDR2 YYEEEE. V was cut by 0 bases and J by 4 bases, with 5 bases left in between. CDR3 protein: CASSLGRNQPQHF. CDR3 nucleotide sequence: TGTGCCAGCAGCTTGGGCAGAAATCAGCCCCAGCATTTT.

This clone was observed once. The V gene is TRBV2, the J gene TRBJ2-2; 9 nucleotides agree with TRBD1. The CDR3 extends over 14 amino acids. The junction had 5 bases not matched to a gene; V was cut back by 10 bases and J by 2 bases. Germline V gene data show CDR1 as SNHLY and CDR2 as FYNNEI. The CDR3: CATRQGVNTGELFF. The DNA of the CDR3 is TGTGCCACCCGACAGGGGGTTAACACCGGGGAGCTGTTTTTT.

The rearrangement links TRBV4-3 to TRBJ2-1, with 9 nucleotides matching TRBD1. This CDR3 has 15 amino acids. Losses at the gene ends were 2 bases for V and 4 bases for J; bases not matched to a gene: 3. In germline, CDR1 is LGHNA, CDR2 YSLEER. This CDR3 reads CASSQRTGDYNEQFF. In DNA form, the CDR3 reads TGCGCCAGCAGCCAACGGACAGGGGATTACAATGAGCAGTTCTTC.

The J gene is TRBJ2-1, the V gene TRBV7-3, with 14 bases lining up with TRBD2. Unmatched junction bases numbered 15, after V lost 5 bases and J lost 0 bases. Germline loops: CDR1 SGHTA, CDR2 FQGTGA. This CDR3 comprises 21 residues. CDR3 sequence: CASSPIRLAGGILSSYNEQFF. The DNA for the CDR3 is TGTGCCAGCAGCCCGATAAGACTAGCGGGGGGGATATTAAGCTCCTACAATGAGCAGTTCTTC.

The genes are TRBV6-6 and TRBJ2-1; 7 positions agree with TRBD2. Per germline, CDR1 MNHNY and CDR2 SVGAGI (reference sequence). V lost 7 bases to trimming and J lost 8 bases; unmatched junction nucleotides: 2. This CDR3 is built from 11 residues. The CDR3 region is CASTGRHEQFF. The CDR3 nucleotides are TGTGCCAGCACCGGGAGGCATGAGCAGTTCTTC.

J is TRBJ2-7 and V is TRBV5-4; 8 bases map to TRBD2. Per the germline V gene, CDR1 is SGHNT and CDR2 is YYREEE (reference sequence). The CDR3 covers 16 residues. V shed 3 bases and J 2 bases; nucleotides not matched to a gene: 10. The CDR3 region has the DNA TGTGCCAGCAGCTCCTACGCGGCGGGGGGTGCCTACGAGCAGTACTTC. It is translated as CASSSYAAGGAYEQYF.

This clone was seen only once. The chain links TRBV5-1 to TRBJ1-1, with D hard to call. Trimming took 0 bases from V and 3 from J, leaving 9 bases between them. This CDR3 region has 14 residues. Germline lookup yields CDR1 SGHRS and CDR2 YFSETQ. CDR3 bases: TGCGCCAGCAGCTTGGACGGGTGGGACACTGAAGCTTTCTTT. Translating gives CASSLDGWDTEAFF.

This chain joins TRBV5-4 and TRBJ2-1; D not certain. V was trimmed by 5 bases and J by 4 bases, leaving 10 bases between them. Germline CDR1 is SGHNT and CDR2 is YYREEE (reference sequence). The CDR3 contains 13 residues. The CDR3 reads CASRLELYNEQFF. The DNA of the CDR3 is TGTGCCAGCAGGCTAGAGTTATACAATGAGCAGTTCTTC. Looking up the rest from reference TRBV5-4 and TRBJ2-1 gives the full variable domain: ETGVTQSPTHLIKTRGQQVTLRCSSQSGHNTVSWYQQALGQGPQFIFQYYREEENGRGNFPPRFSGLQFPNYSSELNVNALELDDSALYLCASRLELYNEQFFGPGTRLTVL.

This clone was observed once. The chain carries TRBV7-2 and TRBJ1-1, with D maybe TRBD1 (6 bases). Trimming stripped 5 bases from V and 7 bases from J, with 14 bases between. The CDR3 loop spans 13 amino acids. Germline CDR1 SGHTA, CDR2 FQGNSA. Here the CDR3 DNA reads TGTGCCAGCAGCCCAAGGGGGGGAAGTGAAGCTTTCTTT. This codes for CASSPRGGSEAFF.

In DNA, the CDR3 is TGTGCCAGCAGCCTACTGGGGCTAGCGGGACCCAAAAACATTCAGTACTTC. Amino acids: CASSLLGLAGPKNIQYF. The chain uses TRBV7-2 and TRBJ2-4, with TRBD2 identical over 9 bases. Germline V lookup: CDR1 SGHTA, CDR2 FQGNSA. The CDR3 is 17 amino acids. Losses at the gene ends were 5 bases for V and 2 bases for J; bases not matched to a gene: 10. Full variable domain (rest looked up from reference TRBV7-2 and TRBJ2-4): GAGVSQSPSNKVTEKGKDVELRCDPISGHTALYWYRQSLGQGLEFLIYFQGNSAPDKSGLPSDRFSAERTGGSVSTLTIQRTQQEDSAVYLCASSLLGLAGPKNIQYFGAGTRLSVL.

J is TRBJ2-5 and V is TRBV7-2, with 8 bases aligning to TRBD2. The CDR3 is 16 amino acids. Germline V gives CDR1 SGHTA, CDR2 FQGNSA. The ends lost 5 bases at V and 2 bases at J; junction bases unmatched: 10. CDR3 region: CASSDRGGANQETQYF. As DNA, the CDR3 is TGTGCCAGCAGCGACCGGGGGGGGGCCAATCAAGAGACCCAGTACTTC.

This clone occurred once. The chain has TRBV7-9 and TRBJ2-1; the match to TRBD1 covers 7 bases. Germline CDR1 reads SEHNR; CDR2 reads FQNEAQ (reference sequence). The CDR3 is 19 residues long. Unmatched junction bases numbered 21, after V lost 5 bases and J lost 5 bases. CDR3 region: CASSLSLGGPLDFNNEQFF. CDR3 sequence (DNA): TGTGCCAGCAGCCTCAGCCTAGGGGGCCCCCTAGATTTTAACAATGAGCAGTTCTTC.

This clone appeared once. The chain's CDR3 is CASSEGLGTVIQV. CDR3 nucleotide sequence: TGTGCCAGCAGTGAAGGACTCGGGACAGTCATACAGGTC. This chain links TRBV2 with TRBJ2-7; 7 positions match TRBD1. The CDR3 loop spans 13 amino acids. Germline V gives CDR1 SNHLY, CDR2 FYNNEI.

This sequence joins TRBV30 and TRBJ2-7; D may be TRBD1 (5 bases). This CDR3 contains 13 residues. CDR1 GTSNPN and CDR2 SVGIG come from the germline V gene (reference sequence). V lost 2 bases and J lost 3, with 11 bases in between. In DNA form, the CDR3 reads TGTGCCTGGAGTAGGGTGGGGCTCTACGAGCAGTACTTC. It codes for CAWSRVGLYEQYF.

The chain links TRBV11-3 to TRBJ2-1, with 9 bases matching TRBD2. V gave up 3 bases and J gave up 2 bases; unmatched junction bases: 2. Germline V lookup: CDR1 SGHNT, CDR2 YENEEA. The CDR3 covers 15 residues. The CDR3: CASSLTSGPYNEQFF. The DNA of the CDR3 is TGTGCCAGCAGCTTGACTAGCGGTCCCTACAATGAGCAGTTCTTC. Drawing the rest from reference TRBV11-3 and TRBJ2-1, the complete variable domain is EAGVVQSPRYKIIEKKQPVAFWCNPISGHNTLYWYLQNLGQGPELLIRYENEEAVDDSQLPKDRFSAERLKGVDSTLKIQPAELGDSAVYLCASSLTSGPYNEQFFGPGTRLTVL.